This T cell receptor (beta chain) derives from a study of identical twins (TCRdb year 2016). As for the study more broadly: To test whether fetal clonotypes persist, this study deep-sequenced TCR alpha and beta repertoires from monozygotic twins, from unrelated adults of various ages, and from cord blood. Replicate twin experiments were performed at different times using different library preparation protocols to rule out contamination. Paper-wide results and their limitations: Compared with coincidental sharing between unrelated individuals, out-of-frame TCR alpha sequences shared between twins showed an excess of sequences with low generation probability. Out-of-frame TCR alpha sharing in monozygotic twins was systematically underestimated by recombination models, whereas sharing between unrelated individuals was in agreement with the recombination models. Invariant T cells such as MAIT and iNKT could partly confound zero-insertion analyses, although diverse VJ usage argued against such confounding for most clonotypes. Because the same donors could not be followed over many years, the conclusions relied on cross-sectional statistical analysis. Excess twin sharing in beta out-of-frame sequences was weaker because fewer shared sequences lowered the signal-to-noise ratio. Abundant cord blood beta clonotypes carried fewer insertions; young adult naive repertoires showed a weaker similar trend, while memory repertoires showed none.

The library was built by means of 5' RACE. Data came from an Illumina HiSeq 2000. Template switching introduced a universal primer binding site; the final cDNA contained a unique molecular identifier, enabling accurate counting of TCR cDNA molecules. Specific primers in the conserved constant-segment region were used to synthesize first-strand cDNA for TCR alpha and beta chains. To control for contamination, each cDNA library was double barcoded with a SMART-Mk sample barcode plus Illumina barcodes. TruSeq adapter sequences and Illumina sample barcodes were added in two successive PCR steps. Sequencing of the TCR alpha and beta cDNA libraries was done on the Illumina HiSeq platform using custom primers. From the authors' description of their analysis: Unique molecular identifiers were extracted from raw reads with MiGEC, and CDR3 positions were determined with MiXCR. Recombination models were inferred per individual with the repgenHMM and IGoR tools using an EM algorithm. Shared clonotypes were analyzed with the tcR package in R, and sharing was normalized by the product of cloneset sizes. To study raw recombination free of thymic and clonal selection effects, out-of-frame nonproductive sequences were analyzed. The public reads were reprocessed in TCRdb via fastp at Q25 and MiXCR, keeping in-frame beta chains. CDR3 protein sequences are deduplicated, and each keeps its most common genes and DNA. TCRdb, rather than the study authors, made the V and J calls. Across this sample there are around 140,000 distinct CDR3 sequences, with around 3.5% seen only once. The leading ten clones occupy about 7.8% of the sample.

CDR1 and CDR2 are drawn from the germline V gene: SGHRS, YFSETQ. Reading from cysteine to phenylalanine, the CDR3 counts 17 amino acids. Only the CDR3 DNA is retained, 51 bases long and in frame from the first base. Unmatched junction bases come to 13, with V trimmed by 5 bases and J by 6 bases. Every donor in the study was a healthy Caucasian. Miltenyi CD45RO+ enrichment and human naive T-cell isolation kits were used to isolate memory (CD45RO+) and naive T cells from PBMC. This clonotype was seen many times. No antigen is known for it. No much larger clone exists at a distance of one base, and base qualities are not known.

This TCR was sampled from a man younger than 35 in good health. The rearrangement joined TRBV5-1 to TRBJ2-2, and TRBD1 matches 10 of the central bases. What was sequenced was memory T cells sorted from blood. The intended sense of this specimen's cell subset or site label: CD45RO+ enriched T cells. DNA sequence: TGCGCCAGCAGACCACCCTCCGGGACAGGGGATGCCGGGGAGCTGTTTTTT. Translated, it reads CASRPPSGTGDAGELFF.